This T cell receptor (beta chain) was documented in a study of control samples from healthy donors and cancer patients. Sequencing was performed with immunoSEQ multiplex PCR; in TCRdb, only in-frame clones are kept and a portion is missing. The sample lists about 79,000 clones; roughly 93% were seen once. J was trimmed by 2 bases and V by 3 bases; bases with no gene match: 4. Germline CDR1 SGHNT, CDR2 YYREEE (reference sequence). The CDR3 loop spans 14 amino acids. This sequence joins TRBV5-4 and TRBJ2-5, with TRBD2 matching 7 bases. Sequenced input: PBMCs. The TCR comes from a woman aged 40 to 50 with lung cancer. The CDR3 spells CASSSLAEQETQYF. In DNA form, the CDR3 reads TGTGCCAGCAGCTCCCTAGCGGAACAAGAGACCCAGTACTTC.